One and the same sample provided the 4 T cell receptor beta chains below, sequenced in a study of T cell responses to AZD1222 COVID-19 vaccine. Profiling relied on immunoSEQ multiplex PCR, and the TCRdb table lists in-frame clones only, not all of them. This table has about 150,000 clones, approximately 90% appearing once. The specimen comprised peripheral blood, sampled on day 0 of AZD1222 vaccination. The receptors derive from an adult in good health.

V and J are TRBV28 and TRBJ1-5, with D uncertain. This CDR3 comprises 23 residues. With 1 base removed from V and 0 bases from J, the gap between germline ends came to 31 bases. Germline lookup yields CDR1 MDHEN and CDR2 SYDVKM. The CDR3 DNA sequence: TGTGCCAGCAGTTTATATTTATCCGGACTACCCTCGATATACCTTTATAGCAATCAGCCCCAGCATTTT. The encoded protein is CASSLYLSGLPSIYLYSNQPQHF.

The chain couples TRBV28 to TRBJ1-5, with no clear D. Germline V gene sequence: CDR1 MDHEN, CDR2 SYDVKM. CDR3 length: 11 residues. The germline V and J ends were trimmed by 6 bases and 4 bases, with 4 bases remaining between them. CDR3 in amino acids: CASRKNQPQHF. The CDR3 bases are TGTGCCAGCAGAAAAAATCAGCCCCAGCATTTT.

CDR3 sequence: CASLPRSAGLTGAYGYTF. The DNA for the CDR3 is TGTGCCAGCTTGCCGCGGTCGGCGGGACTCACTGGGGCCTATGGCTACACCTTC. This chain connects TRBV27 to TRBJ1-2; perhaps TRBD1 as D (5 bases). Germline V gene lookup returns CDR1 MNHEY and CDR2 SMNVEV (reference sequence). This CDR3 is 18 amino acids long. The V and J ends lost 8 bases and 4 bases respectively, with 29 bases between them.

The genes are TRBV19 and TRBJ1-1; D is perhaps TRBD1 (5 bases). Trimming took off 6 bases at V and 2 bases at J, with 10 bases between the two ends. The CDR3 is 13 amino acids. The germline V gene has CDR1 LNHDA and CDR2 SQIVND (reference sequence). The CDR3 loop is CASRRGVNTEAFF. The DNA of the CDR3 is TGTGCCAGTAGGAGGGGTGTTAACACTGAAGCTTTCTTT.